One T cell receptor beta chain is described in this entry. The sample comes from a study of patients and donors after allogeneic stem cell transplantation. TCRdb reprocessed the RT-PCR reads via MiXCR and lists one record per CDR3 protein. The sample lists approximately 170,000 distinct CDR3 sequences; more than 20% were seen once. The source is a human donor who was either an allogeneic HSCT recipient or a stem cell or donor lymphocyte infusion donor (not recorded which). It is not recorded whose cells these are; they may come from a transplant donor. The sequenced sample was blood, either unsorted or a sorted T cell fraction (not recorded which).

Here the CDR3 DNA reads TGTGCCACCAGCAGAACAGAGCGGTATGATTCACCCCTCCACTTT. Amino acids: CATSRTERYDSPLHF. The rearrangement joins TRBV15 to TRBJ1-6; D is ambiguous. Germline-derived CDR1 and CDR2 are LNHNV and YYDKDF (reference sequence). CDR3 length: 15 amino acids. V lost 2 bases to trimming and J lost 8 bases, with 13 bases between them.